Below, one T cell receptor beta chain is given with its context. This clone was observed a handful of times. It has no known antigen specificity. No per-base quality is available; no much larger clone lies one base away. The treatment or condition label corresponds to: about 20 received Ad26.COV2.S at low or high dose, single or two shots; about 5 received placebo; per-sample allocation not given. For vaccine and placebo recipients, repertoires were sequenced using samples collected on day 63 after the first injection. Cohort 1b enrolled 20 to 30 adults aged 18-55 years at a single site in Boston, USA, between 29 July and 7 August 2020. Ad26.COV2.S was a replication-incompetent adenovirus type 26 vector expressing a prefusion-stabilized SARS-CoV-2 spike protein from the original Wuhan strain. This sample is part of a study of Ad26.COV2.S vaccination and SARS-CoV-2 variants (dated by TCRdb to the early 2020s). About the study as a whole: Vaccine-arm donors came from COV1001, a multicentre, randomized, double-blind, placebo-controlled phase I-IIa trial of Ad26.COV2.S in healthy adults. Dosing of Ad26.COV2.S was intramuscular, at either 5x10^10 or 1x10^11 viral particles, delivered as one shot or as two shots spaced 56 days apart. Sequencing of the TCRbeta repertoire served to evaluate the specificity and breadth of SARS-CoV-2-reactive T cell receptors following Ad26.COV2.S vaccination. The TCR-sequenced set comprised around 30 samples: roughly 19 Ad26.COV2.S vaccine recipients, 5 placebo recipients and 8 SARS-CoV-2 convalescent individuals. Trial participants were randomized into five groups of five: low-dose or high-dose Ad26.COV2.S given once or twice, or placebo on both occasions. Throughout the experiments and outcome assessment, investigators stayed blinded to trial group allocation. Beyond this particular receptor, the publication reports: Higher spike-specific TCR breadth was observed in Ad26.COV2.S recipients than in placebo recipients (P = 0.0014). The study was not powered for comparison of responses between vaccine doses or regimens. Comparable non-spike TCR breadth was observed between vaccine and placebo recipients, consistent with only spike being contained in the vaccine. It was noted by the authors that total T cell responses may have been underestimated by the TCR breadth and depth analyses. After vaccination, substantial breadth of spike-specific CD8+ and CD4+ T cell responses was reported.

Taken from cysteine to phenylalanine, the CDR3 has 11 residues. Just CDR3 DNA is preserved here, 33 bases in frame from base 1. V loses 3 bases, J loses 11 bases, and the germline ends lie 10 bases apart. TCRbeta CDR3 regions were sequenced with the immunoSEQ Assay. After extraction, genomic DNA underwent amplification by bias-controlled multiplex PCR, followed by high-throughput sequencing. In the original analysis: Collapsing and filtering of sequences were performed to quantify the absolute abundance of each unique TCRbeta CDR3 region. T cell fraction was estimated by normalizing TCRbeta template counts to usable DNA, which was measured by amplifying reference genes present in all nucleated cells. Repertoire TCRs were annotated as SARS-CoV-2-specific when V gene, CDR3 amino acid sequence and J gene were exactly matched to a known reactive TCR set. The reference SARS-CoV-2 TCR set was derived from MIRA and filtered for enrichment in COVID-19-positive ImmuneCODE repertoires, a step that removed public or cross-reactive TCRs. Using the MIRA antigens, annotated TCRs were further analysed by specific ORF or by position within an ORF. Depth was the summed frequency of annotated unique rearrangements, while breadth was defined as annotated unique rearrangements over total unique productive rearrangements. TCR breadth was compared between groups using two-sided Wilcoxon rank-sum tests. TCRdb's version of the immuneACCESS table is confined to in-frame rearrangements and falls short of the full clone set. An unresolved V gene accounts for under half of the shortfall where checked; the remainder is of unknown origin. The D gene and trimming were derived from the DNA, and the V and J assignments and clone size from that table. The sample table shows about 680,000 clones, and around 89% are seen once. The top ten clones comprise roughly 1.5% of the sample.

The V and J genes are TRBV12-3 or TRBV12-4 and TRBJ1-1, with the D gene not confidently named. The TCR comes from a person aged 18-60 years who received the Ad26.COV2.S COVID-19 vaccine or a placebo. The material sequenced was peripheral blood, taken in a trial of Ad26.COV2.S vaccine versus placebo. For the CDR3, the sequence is CASSLAGGAFF. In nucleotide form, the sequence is TGTGCCAGCAGTTTGGCCGGAGGGGCTTTCTTT.